This entry describes one T cell receptor beta chain. Its antigen is as yet unknown. The sample originates from a study of blood T cells in healthy people across ages. CDR1 and CDR2 (germline): DFQATT, SNEGSKA (reference sequence). V lost 2 bases, J lost 5 bases, and 13 bases lay in between. The CDR3 is 14 residues long. Each of the donors had roughly 9.7 milliliters of peripheral blood drawn into EDTA-treated Vacutainer tubes. Extracted total RNA amounted to at least 5.5 micrograms for each sample. General study findings and limits: Roughly linear declines in TCR beta diversity per million T cells occurred with age. Both higher diversity and more naive CD4+ cells marked long-lived donors when set against aged donors.

Using a J-beta primer mix together with a sample-barcoded 5' primer, a second PCR was run for roughly 6 to 12 cycles. TCRdb analysed the 5' RACE reads with MiXCR anew, one entry per CDR3 protein. Here the sample spans over 1,500,000 distinct CDR3 sequences, about two fifths being singletons. The sample was blood. The clonotype comes from a human donor in good health. This chain links TRBV20-1 with TRBJ2-1; D tentatively fits TRBD1 or TRBD2 (5 bases each). The CDR3: CSARSRLGDNEQFF. CDR3 DNA sequence: TGCAGTGCTAGATCCCGTCTGGGGGACAATGAGCAGTTCTTC.